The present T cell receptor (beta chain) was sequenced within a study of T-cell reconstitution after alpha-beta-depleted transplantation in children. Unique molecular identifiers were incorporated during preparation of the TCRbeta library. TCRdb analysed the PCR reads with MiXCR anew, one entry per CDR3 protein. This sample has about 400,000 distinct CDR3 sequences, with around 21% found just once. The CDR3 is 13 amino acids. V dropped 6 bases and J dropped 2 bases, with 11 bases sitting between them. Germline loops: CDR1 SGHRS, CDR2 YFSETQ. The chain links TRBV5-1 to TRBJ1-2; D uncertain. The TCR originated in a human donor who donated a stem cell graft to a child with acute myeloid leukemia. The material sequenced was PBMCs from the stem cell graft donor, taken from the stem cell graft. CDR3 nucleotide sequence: TGCGCCAGCACCCGGACGGGAAACTATGGCTACACCTTC. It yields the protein CASTRTGNYGYTF.